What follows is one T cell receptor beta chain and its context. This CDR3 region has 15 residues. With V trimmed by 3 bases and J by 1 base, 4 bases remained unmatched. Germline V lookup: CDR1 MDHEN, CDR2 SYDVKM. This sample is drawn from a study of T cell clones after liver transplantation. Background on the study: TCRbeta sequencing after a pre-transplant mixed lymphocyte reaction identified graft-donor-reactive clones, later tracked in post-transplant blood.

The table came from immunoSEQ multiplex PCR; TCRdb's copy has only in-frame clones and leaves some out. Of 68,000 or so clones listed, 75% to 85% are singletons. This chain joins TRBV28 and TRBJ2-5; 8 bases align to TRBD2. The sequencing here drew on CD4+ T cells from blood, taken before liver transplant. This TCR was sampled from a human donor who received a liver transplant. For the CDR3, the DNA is TGTGCCAGCAGTTTGGCTAGCGGGCTCCAAGAGACCCAGTACTTC. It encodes CASSLASGLQETQYF.